This T cell receptor beta chain was profiled in a study of a mutant IDH1 vaccine in newly diagnosed glioma. Study details: Vaccinations were initiated 4-6 weeks following radiotherapy alone, or were given together with temozolomide cycles. General study findings and limits: Roughly 93% of patients showed vaccine-induced immune responses across multiple MHC alleles. Whatever changes occurred in top peripheral T cell clonotypes seemed unrelated to pseudoprogression.

Only in-frame clones appear in the TCRdb table, and some are missing; sequencing was by immunoSEQ multiplex PCR. The profile shows 45,000 to 55,000 clones, about 79% of them singletons. Documented time point: week 35, safety follow-up. Alongside topical imiquimod, each dose of vaccine comprised 300 ug of mutant IDH1 20-mer peptide. Germline CDR1 and CDR2: ENHRY and SYGVKD. Unmatched junction bases numbered 11, after V lost 6 bases and J lost 6 bases. The CDR3 has 15 residues. Only one count was recorded for this clone. Its cognate antigen is unknown. V and J are TRBV10-3 and TRBJ2-3; 8 bases match TRBD2. The material was PBMCs, obtained from a glioma patient whose treatment included an IDH1 peptide vaccine. The receptor was isolated from a man aged 40-49 years with glioma. The CDR3 DNA reads TGTGCCATCAGGCCAGACGCGGGAGGTGGGGATACGCAGTATTTT. Translating gives CAIRPDAGGGDTQYF.